The T cell receptor (beta chain) described here comes from a study of cytomegalovirus exposure and HLA in healthy donors. Study-wide points: A later look showed TCR association rates differing by HLA locus, highest for DRB1 and lowest for HLA-C. Donors were assumed by presence/absence analyses to have roughly uniform sequencing depth. The later analysis indicated that the majority of CMV-associated TCR beta chains appeared HLA-restricted. Previously analyzed data showed that most TCR beta V segments were productive at a frequency of about 87% or about 30%.

Germline V gene lookup returns CDR1 SGDLS and CDR2 YYNGEE. The ends were cut back, 0 bases at V and 4 bases at J, with 5 bases in the middle. The CDR3 is 13 amino acids. As to this clone: Its cognate antigen is unknown.

A multiplex PCR was run with 60 Vbeta primers and 13 Jbeta primers. The table came from immunoSEQ multiplex PCR; TCRdb's copy has only in-frame clones and leaves some out. Here the sample spans fewer than 200,000 clones, 60% to 85% being singletons. This TCR was sampled from a female donor in good health and CMV-seronegative. The rearrangement links TRBV9 to TRBJ2-1; D is undetermined. Sequenced material: PBMCs. CDR3 in amino acids: CASSVEAYNEQFF. The CDR3 region has the DNA TGTGCCAGCAGCGTAGAAGCTTACAATGAGCAGTTCTTC.